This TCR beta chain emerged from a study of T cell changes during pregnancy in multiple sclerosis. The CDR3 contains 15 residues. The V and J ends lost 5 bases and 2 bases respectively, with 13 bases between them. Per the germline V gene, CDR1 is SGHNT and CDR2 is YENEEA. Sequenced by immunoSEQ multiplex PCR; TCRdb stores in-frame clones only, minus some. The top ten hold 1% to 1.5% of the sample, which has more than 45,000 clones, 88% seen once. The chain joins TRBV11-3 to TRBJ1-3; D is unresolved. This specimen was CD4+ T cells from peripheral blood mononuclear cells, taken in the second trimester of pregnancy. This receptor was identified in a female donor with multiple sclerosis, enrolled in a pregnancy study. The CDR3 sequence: CASSMRSNPGNTIYF. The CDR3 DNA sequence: TGTGCCAGCAGCATGCGGTCCAACCCTGGAAACACCATATATTTT.